Below are 30 T cell receptor beta chains sequenced from a single sample in a study of T cells in tuberculosis. Using immunoSEQ multiplex PCR, the repertoire was profiled, and TCRdb retains in-frame clones only, with some absent. Seen here are 30,000 to 40,000 clones, about 97% observed once, and the top ten hold 6.2%. The material sequenced was PBMCs. These receptor sequences come from a donor aged 10-29 years with latent tuberculosis or without tuberculosis infection.

The CDR3 loop reads CASSLITRPDEQFF. DNA of the CDR3: TGTGCCAGCAGCTTAATAACTAGGCCCGATGAGCAGTTCTTC. The chain combines TRBV7-9 with TRBJ2-1; D might be TRBD2 (5 bases). This CDR3 has 14 residues. V shed 2 bases and J shed 8 bases, with 13 bases lying between them. The germline V gene encodes CDR1 SEHNR and CDR2 FQNEAQ (reference sequence).

The gene calls are TRBV6-5 and TRBJ2-7; 9 bases align to TRBD1. The germline V gene encodes CDR1 MNHEY and CDR2 SVGAGI. The CDR3 is 14 residues long. With V trimmed by 5 bases and J by 2 bases, 4 bases remained unmatched. CDR3 sequence reads: CASSGTGRAYEQYF. CDR3 sequence (DNA): TGTGCCAGCAGTGGGACAGGGCGGGCCTACGAGCAGTACTTC.

This clone was seen a handful of times. This chain connects TRBV5-1 to TRBJ1-3; D gene ambiguous. Germline V CDR1 and CDR2: SGHRS, YFSETQ. V dropped 2 bases and J dropped 0 bases, with 9 bases sitting between them. The CDR3 spans 15 residues. In DNA, the CDR3 is TGCGCCAGCAGCTTAGGAACAGACTCTGGAAACACCATATATTTT. The encoded protein is CASSLGTDSGNTIYF.

This chain links TRBV25-1 with TRBJ2-1; TRBD1 is a possible D gene (7 bases). CDR1 and CDR2 from the germline V gene are MGHDK and SYGVNS. The CDR3 is 14 amino acids. The germline V and J ends were trimmed by 3 bases and 7 bases, with 13 bases remaining between them. CDR3 sequence reads: CASSESGGWNEQFF. The CDR3 region has the DNA TGTGCCAGCAGTGAGTCAGGGGGGTGGAATGAGCAGTTCTTC.

This clone occurred once. The chain couples TRBV7-2 to TRBJ2-5; D not resolved. Trimming pared 1 base from V and 3 bases from J, leaving 6 bases between. Germline V gives CDR1 SGHTA, CDR2 FQGNSA. The CDR3 has 13 residues. CDR3 protein: CASSLVFKETQYF. The CDR3 bases are TGTGCCAGCAGCTTAGTATTTAAAGAGACCCAGTACTTC. Together with reference TRBV7-2 and TRBJ2-5, the CDR3 gives the full variable domain: GAGVSQSPSNKVTEKGKDVELRCDPISGHTALYWYRQSLGQGLEFLIYFQGNSAPDKSGLPSDRFSAERTGGSVSTLTIQRTQQEDSAVYLCASSLVFKETQYFGPGTRLLVL.

This sequence joins TRBV7-2 and TRBJ2-5, with D perhaps TRBD1 (5 bases). The CDR3 runs to 12 residues. Trimming cost V 5 bases and J 7 bases, with 11 bases left between them. CDR1 and CDR2 (germline): SGHTA, FQGNSA. CDR3 DNA sequence: TGTGCCAGCAGCGGGGCAAGGGGGACCCAGTACTTC. This gives the protein CASSGARGTQYF.

The chain couples TRBV5-4 to TRBJ2-7; tentative D call: TRBD1 (5 bases). The CDR3 consists of 12 residues. From germline, CDR1 is SGHNT and CDR2 YYREEE (reference sequence). Trimming took off 4 bases at V and 4 bases at J, with 9 bases between the two ends. DNA of the CDR3: TGTGCCAGCAGCGCACAGGCATACGAGCAGTACTTC. Protein: CASSAQAYEQYF.

V is TRBV19 and J is TRBJ2-2, with TRBD1 matching over 7 bases. CDR1 is LNHDA, CDR2 SQIVND, per germline (reference sequence). J was trimmed by 6 bases and V by 1 base; bases with no gene match: 8. This CDR3 has 16 amino acids. CDR3 nucleotide sequence: TGTGCCAGTAGTATAGTGGGGACGAGGGGGCCCGGGGAGCTGTTTTTT. This gives the protein CASSIVGTRGPGELFF.

The chain combines TRBV30 with TRBJ1-1, with TRBD1 matching 10 bases. In germline, CDR1 is GTSNPN, CDR2 SVGIG (reference sequence). The V segment lost 0 bases and the J segment 0 bases; nucleotides outside the gene matches: 13. The CDR3 is 19 residues long. The CDR3 loop reads CAWSVKRSGQGSMNTEAFF. In DNA, the CDR3 is TGTGCCTGGAGTGTAAAAAGGTCGGGACAGGGGTCCATGAACACTGAAGCTTTCTTT.

The rearrangement uses TRBV6-6 and TRBJ2-1, with 7 positions matching TRBD2. V trimming: 6 bases; J trimming: 0 bases; junction bases outside the gene matches: 5. Per germline, CDR1 MNHNY and CDR2 SVGAGI (reference sequence). CDR3 size: 15 residues. The CDR3 nucleotides read TGTGCCAGCAGCCTTACTAGCGCCTCCTACAATGAGCAGTTCTTC. Its translation: CASSLTSASYNEQFF.

The J gene is TRBJ2-2, the V gene TRBV4-1; 7 bases map to TRBD1. V lost 6 bases to trimming and J lost 7 bases; unmatched junction nucleotides: 11. The germline V gene has CDR1 MGHRA and CDR2 YSYEKL. CDR3 length: 15 residues. As DNA, the CDR3 is TGCGCCAGCAGAACAGGGGTCCTCTGGGGCGGGGAGCTGTTTTTT. Amino acids: CASRTGVLWGGELFF.

V and J are TRBV18 and TRBJ2-5; D perhaps matches TRBD2 (5 bases). The CDR3 extends over 16 amino acids. Trimming shortened V by 2 bases and J by 1 base, and 14 bases separated the two germline ends. CDR1 is KGHSH and CDR2 is LQKENI in the germline V gene. The CDR3, as DNA: TGTGCCAGCTCACCATACGAGAGGGAGATCCAAGAGACCCAGTACTTC. This codes for CASSPYEREIQETQYF.

V gene TRBV2 combines with J gene TRBJ1-1, with 9 bases that match TRBD1. The CDR3 length is 14 residues. V was clipped by 10 bases and J by 5 bases; unmatched bases: 11. CDR1 is SNHLY, CDR2 FYNNEI, per germline. The CDR3 DNA follows: TGTGCCAACGACAGGGGGGGGCCACGTACTGAAGCTTTCTTT. Translating gives CANDRGGPRTEAFF.

The chain combines TRBV9 with TRBJ2-1; possible D gene TRBD2, 6 bases. Trimming shortened V by 4 bases and J by 4 bases, and 18 bases separated the two germline ends. The germline V gene encodes CDR1 SGDLS and CDR2 YYNGEE. The length of the CDR3 is 16 residues. This chain's CDR3 is CASSPPPGLSYNEQFF. DNA of the CDR3: TGTGCCAGCAGCCCCCCTCCGGGACTTTCGTACAATGAGCAGTTCTTC.

This chain links TRBV2 with TRBJ1-1; D gene unclear. CDR3 size: 12 residues. CDR1 and CDR2 (germline): SNHLY, FYNNEI. With 8 bases removed from V and 1 base from J, the gap between germline ends came to 8 bases. The CDR3 protein is CASARENTEAFF. The CDR3 bases are TGTGCCAGCGCAAGAGAGAACACTGAAGCTTTCTTT.

The genes are TRBV7-9 and TRBJ1-4; 8 nucleotides match TRBD1. The CDR3 is made up of 16 amino acids. The J segment lost 5 bases and the V segment lost 5 bases, leaving 10 bases of the junction unmatched. The germline gives CDR1 SEHNR, CDR2 FQNEAQ (reference sequence). CDR3 nucleotides: TGTGCCAGCAGCACAGGGGGGTGGACAGTGAATGAAAAACTGTTTTTT. Its protein product is CASSTGGWTVNEKLFF.

V gene TRBV7-8 combines with J gene TRBJ2-7; D possibly corresponds to TRBD2 (5 bases). The length of the CDR3 is 12 residues. Trimming left V 5 bases short and J 6 bases short, with 11 bases between. Germline loops: CDR1 SGHVS, CDR2 FQNEAQ. Here the CDR3 reads CASSPRGPEQYF. CDR3 sequence (DNA): TGTGCCAGCAGCCCCCGGGGTCCCGAGCAGTACTTC.

This rearrangement joins TRBV5-1 to TRBJ2-7; TRBD2 aligns across 7 bases. The CDR3 sequence is 14 residues long. V lost 0 bases to trimming and J lost 2 bases; unmatched junction nucleotides: 2. Germline CDR1 and CDR2: SGHRS and YFSETQ. The CDR3 loop is CASSLARGAYEQYF. CDR3 nucleotides: TGCGCCAGCAGCTTGGCTCGGGGGGCCTACGAGCAGTACTTC.

This clone was found once. The chain carries TRBV6-5 and TRBJ1-1; 8 bases are shared with TRBD1. With V trimmed by 8 bases and J by 4 bases, 12 bases remained unmatched. The CDR3 runs 15 residues. Germline V lookup: CDR1 MNHEY, CDR2 SVGAGI. Written as DNA, the CDR3 is TGTGCCAGCCGGGGCCGGACAGGGCTTACCACTGAAGCTTTCTTT. This gives the protein CASRGRTGLTTEAFF.

The chain uses TRBV4-1 and TRBJ1-5; TRBD1 matches 11 bases. V trimming: 8 bases; J trimming: 1 base; junction bases outside the gene matches: 7. Germline V gene sequence: CDR1 MGHRA, CDR2 YSYEKL. This CDR3 is 16 amino acids long. CDR3 loop: CASAKGQGGSNQPQHF. CDR3 coding DNA: TGCGCCAGCGCCAAGGGACAGGGGGGAAGCAATCAGCCCCAGCATTTT.

J is TRBJ2-7 and V is TRBV6-5, with 7 bases matching TRBD2. The CDR3 is 14 residues long. Germline loops: CDR1 MNHEY, CDR2 SVGAGI. Trimming took 6 bases from V and 1 from J; bases not matched to a gene: 6. The CDR3 DNA reads TGTGCCAGCAGGATAGCGGGCCGATCCTACGAGCAGTACTTC. Protein: CASRIAGRSYEQYF.

The chain combines TRBV29-1 with TRBJ2-7, with TRBD2 matching over 9 bases. The CDR3 covers 14 residues. With 2 bases clipped from V and 3 bases from J, the junction kept 5 bases outside the gene matches. Germline V gene lookup returns CDR1 SQVTM and CDR2 ANQGSEA. CDR3 bases: TGCAGCGTTGAAACAGGCGGGGGGGGCTACGAGCAGTACTTC. This encodes CSVETGGGGYEQYF.

In this sample, this clone turned up once. J is TRBJ2-1 and V is TRBV6-1, with TRBD2 as a possible D gene (7 bases). The CDR3 length is 16 residues. The V end was cut by 2 bases, the J end by 1 base, with 12 bases between. Per the germline V gene, CDR1 is MNHNS and CDR2 is SASEGT. In nucleotides, the CDR3 is TGTGCCAGCAGTGAATGGGGGGGGGCTTCCTACAATGAGCAGTTCTTC. Its protein product is CASSEWGGASYNEQFF.

V is TRBV20-1 and J is TRBJ2-5; D not certain. The J call could be wrong; TRBJ2-7 is a better fit for the DNA end. CDR1 and CDR2 (germline): DFQATT, SNEGSKA (reference sequence). The CDR3 length is 11 residues. The CDR3 DNA follows: TGCAGTGCTGCTATGGGCGCCGAGCAGTACTTC. The encoded protein is CSAAMGAEQYF.

V usage is TRBV28 and J usage is TRBJ1-2; 7 nucleotides agree with TRBD1. Trimming removed 3 bases from V and 4 bases from J; junction bases left unmatched: 8. CDR3 length: 15 amino acids. Germline CDR1 MDHEN, CDR2 SYDVKM. CDR3 amino acids: CASSFGTALGYGYTF. CDR3 nucleotide sequence: TGTGCCAGCAGTTTCGGGACAGCCCTTGGCTATGGCTACACCTTC.

The V call is TRBV2, the J call TRBJ1-5; no clear D gene. Trimming removed 3 bases from V and 7 bases from J, with 10 bases in between. The germline V gene has CDR1 SNHLY and CDR2 FYNNEI. The CDR3 runs 13 residues. The CDR3 sequence is CASSEGEGQPQHF. For the CDR3, the DNA is TGTGCCAGCAGTGAGGGAGAAGGACAGCCCCAGCATTTT.

V gene TRBV27 combines with J gene TRBJ1-2; TRBD1 might be the D (5 bases). Germline values: CDR1 MNHEY, CDR2 SMNVEV (reference sequence). The CDR3 runs 15 residues. V was cut by 0 bases and J by 0 bases, with 8 bases left in between. The CDR3 DNA follows: TGTGCCAGCAGTTTATCGAGACAGCCTAACTATGGCTACACCTTC. This gives the protein CASSLSRQPNYGYTF.

The genes are TRBV5-1 and TRBJ2-5, with 11 bases matching TRBD2. V shed 0 bases and J 5 bases; nucleotides not matched to a gene: 6. Germline-derived CDR1 and CDR2 are SGHRS and YFSETQ. This CDR3 contains 16 residues. The CDR3 loop is CASSLGASGGRETQYF. CDR3 bases: TGCGCCAGCAGCTTGGGGGCTAGCGGGGGGCGTGAGACCCAGTACTTC.

This sequence joins TRBV5-1 and TRBJ2-4; 7 bases are shared with TRBD2. The ends lost 3 bases at V and 8 bases at J; junction bases unmatched: 8. Germline V gives CDR1 SGHRS, CDR2 YFSETQ. This CDR3 region has 14 residues. The CDR3 nucleotides are TGCGCCAGCAGCTCCCTGAGGGGAGGGGACATTCAGTACTTC. Its protein product is CASSSLRGGDIQYF.

This CDR3 is CASSRTSPGYEQYF. The CDR3 DNA reads TGTGCCAGTAGCCGGACTAGTCCCGGCTACGAGCAGTACTTC. This rearrangement joins TRBV19 to TRBJ2-7; 7 positions match TRBD2. The CDR3 loop spans 14 amino acids. Germline values: CDR1 LNHDA, CDR2 SQIVND (reference sequence). The junction had 8 bases not matched to a gene; V was cut back by 6 bases and J by 3 bases.